Listed below are T cell receptor beta chains from one sample, sequenced in a study of cytomegalovirus exposure and HLA in healthy donors. Measured with immunoSEQ multiplex PCR; TCRdb has only the in-frame clones, and not every one. This sample yields about 190,000 clones, of which 79% are seen a single time; roughly 1.6% belongs to the top ten. Sequencing was performed on PBMCs. These receptors all come from a woman between 18 and 29 years old in good health and CMV-seronegative. Both conserved end residues are trimmed from each CDR3. The order of the fields is J gene, D gene, V gene, CDR3 protein. A D gene is named only where the DNA matches it firmly.

>TRBJ2-1|TRBD1|TRBV30
AWSVPGTGGYDEQF
>TRBJ1-5|TRBD1|TRBV19
ASSILGQGDNQPQH
>TRBJ1-6|NA|TRBV7-6
ASSPRVDGTLH
>TRBJ2-1|TRBD2|TRBV19
ASSTYTAGGSPYNEQF
>TRBJ1-6|NA|TRBV21-1
ASPKCEGGQGTTKYNSPLH
>TRBJ2-3|NA|TRBV6-5
ASRQDYTQY
>TRBJ2-7|NA|TRBV6-5
ASRTQGYEQY
>TRBJ2-2|NA|TRBV21-1
ASSKGRGMPGELF
>TRBJ2-5|NA|TRBV12-5
ASGFGAREETQY
>TRBJ1-1|NA|TRBV27
ASSPLTGLNTEAF
>TRBJ2-1|NA|TRBV7-6
ASSLAGLNYNEQF
>TRBJ2-1|NA|TRBV6-1
ASSKNEQF
>TRBJ1-1|NA|TRBV7-9
ASIPGLNTEAF
>TRBJ2-5|NA|TRBV7-9
ASSLLRGLKETQY
>TRBJ2-1|TRBD1|TRBV15
ATSRPWTGYNEQF
>TRBJ2-2|TRBD2|TRBV7-2
ASSPDVEAGGRGELF
>TRBJ2-1|NA|TRBV7-9
ASSLAQGGDKQF
>TRBJ2-2|NA|TRBV4-3
ASSQGLNTGELF
>TRBJ2-5|TRBD1|TRBV10-3
AISEPDRAETQY
>TRBJ2-2|NA|TRBV21-1
ASSKKAGVVTGELF
>TRBJ1-5|NA|TRBV7-9
SSSPPEGSNQPQH
>TRBJ1-2|NA|TRBV10-2
ASSESTASRGYT
>TRBJ2-7|TRBD1|TRBV28
AVESGDRDYEQY
>TRBJ1-1|NA|TRBV6-1
ASRRGMNTEAF
>TRBJ1-5|NA|TRBV29-1
SVDSGEGQPQH
>TRBJ2-7|TRBD1|TRBV2
ASSGQGASLSYEQY
>TRBJ2-1|TRBD2|TRBV11-3
ASSFLAGGGNEQF
>TRBJ1-2|NA|TRBV19
ASSQDSHNYGYT
>TRBJ2-2|NA|TRBV5-1
ASSFPNTGELF
>TRBJ1-4|NA|TRBV29-1
SVMVEIRTNEKLF
>TRBJ2-1|TRBD1|TRBV19
ASSNLGTVPYNEQF
>TRBJ2-1|NA|TRBV4-1
ASSLLNGDEQF
>TRBJ1-1|NA|TRBV28
ASNPQGSEAF
>NA|NA|TRBV30
ASGSPYEQY
>TRBJ2-3|TRBD1|TRBV28
ASSLPAGGRNTQY
>TRBJ2-7|TRBD2|TRBV19
ASSTGGGYHEQY
>TRBJ1-1|TRBD1|TRBV18
ASSPRVTGGLTEAF
>TRBJ2-5|TRBD1|TRBV7-7
ASSLELVPPLGTGDRETQY
>TRBJ2-5|TRBD2|TRBV2
ASKLSGGQETQY
>TRBJ1-3|NA|TRBV27
ASSPGVSGNTIY
>TRBJ2-7|NA|TRBV19
ASSIVGSGAYEQY
>TRBJ1-2|NA|TRBV7-9
ASSPKARGDGYT